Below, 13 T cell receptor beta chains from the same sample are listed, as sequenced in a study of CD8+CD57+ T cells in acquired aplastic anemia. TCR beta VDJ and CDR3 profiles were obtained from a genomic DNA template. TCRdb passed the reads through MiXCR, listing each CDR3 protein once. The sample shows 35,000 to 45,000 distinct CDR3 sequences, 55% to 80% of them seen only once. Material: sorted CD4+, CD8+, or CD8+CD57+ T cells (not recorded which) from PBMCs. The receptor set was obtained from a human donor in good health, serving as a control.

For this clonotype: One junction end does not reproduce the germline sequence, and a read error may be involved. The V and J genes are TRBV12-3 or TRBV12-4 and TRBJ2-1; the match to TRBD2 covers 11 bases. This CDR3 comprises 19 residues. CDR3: CASSLRLAGYVLVYNEQFF. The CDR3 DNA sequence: TGTGCCAGCAGTCTTAGACTAGCGGGGTACGTTCTTGTTTACAATGAGCAGTTCTTT.

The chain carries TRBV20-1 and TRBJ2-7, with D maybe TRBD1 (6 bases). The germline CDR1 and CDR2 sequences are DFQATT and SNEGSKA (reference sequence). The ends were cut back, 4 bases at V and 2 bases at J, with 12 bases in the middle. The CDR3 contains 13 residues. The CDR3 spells CSATGTYTYEQYF. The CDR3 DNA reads TGCAGTGCTACCGGGACATACACCTACGAGCAGTACTTC.

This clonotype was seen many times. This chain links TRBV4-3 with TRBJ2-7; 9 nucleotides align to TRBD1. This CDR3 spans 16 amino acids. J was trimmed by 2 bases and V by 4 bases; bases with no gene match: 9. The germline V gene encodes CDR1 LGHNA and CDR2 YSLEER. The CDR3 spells CASSREQGARTYEQYF. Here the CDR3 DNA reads TGCGCCAGCAGCCGAGAACAGGGGGCGCGGACCTACGAGCAGTACTTC.

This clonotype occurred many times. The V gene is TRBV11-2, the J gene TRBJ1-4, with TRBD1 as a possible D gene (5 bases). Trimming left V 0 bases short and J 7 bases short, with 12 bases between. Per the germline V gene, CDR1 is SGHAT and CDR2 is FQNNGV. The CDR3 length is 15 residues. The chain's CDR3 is CASSLERGSTEKLFF. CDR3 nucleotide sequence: TGTGCCAGCAGCTTAGAGCGGGGGTCGACTGAAAAACTGTTTTTT.

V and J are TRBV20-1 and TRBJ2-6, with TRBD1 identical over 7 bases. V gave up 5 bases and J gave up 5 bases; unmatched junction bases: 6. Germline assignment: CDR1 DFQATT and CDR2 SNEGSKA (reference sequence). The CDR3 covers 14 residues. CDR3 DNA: TGCAGTGCTCGGGACAGTCTTAGGGCCAACGTCCTGACTTTC. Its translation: CSARDSLRANVLTF.

CDR3: CASSLVEIDTQYF. CDR3 coding DNA: TGTGCCAGCAGCTTGGTGGAAATAGATACGCAGTATTTT. The chain links TRBV6-1 to TRBJ2-3; D is ambiguous. The CDR3 is 13 amino acids. The germline gives CDR1 MNHNS, CDR2 SASEGT. Trimming stripped 6 bases from V and 5 bases from J, with 12 bases between.

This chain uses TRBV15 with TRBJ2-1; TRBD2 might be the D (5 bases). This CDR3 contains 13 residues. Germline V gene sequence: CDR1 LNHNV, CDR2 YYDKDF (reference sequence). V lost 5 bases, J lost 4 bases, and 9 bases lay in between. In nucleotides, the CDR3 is TGTGCCACCAGCGGCATAGCGTACAATGAGCAGTTCTTC. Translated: CATSGIAYNEQFF.

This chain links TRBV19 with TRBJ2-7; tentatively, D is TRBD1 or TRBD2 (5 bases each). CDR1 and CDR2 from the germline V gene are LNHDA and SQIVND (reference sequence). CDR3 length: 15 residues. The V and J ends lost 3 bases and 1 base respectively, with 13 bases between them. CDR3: CASSMWMGESYEQYF. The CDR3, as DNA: TGTGCCAGTAGTATGTGGATGGGGGAATCCTACGAGCAGTACTTC.

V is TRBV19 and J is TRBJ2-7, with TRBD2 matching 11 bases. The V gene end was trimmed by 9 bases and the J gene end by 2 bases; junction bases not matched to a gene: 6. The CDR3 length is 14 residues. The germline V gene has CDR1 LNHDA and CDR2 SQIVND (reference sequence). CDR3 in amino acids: CASSQLAGAYEQYF. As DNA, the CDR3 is TGTGCCAGCAGCCAACTAGCGGGAGCCTACGAGCAGTACTTC. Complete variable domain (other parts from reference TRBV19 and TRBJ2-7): DGGITQSPKYLFRKEGQNVTLSCEQNLNHDAMYWYRQDPGQGLRLIYYSQIVNDFQKGDIAEGYSVSREKKESFPLTVTSAQKNPTAFYLCASSQLAGAYEQYFGPGTRLTVT.

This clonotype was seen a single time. The CDR3 DNA reads as TGCAGTGCTAGAGATTACAGGGGCTACGAGCAGTACTTC. Translation: CSARDYRGYEQYF. The chain joins TRBV20-1 to TRBJ2-7; 7 bases match TRBD1. The CDR3 sequence is 13 residues long. V shed 0 bases and J 3 bases; nucleotides not matched to a gene: 2. CDR1 is DFQATT, CDR2 SNEGSKA, per germline (reference sequence).

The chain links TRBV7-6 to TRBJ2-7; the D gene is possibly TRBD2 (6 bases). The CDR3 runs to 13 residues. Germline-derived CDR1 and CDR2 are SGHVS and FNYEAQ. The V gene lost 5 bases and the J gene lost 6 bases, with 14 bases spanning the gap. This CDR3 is CASSQTVGGEQYF. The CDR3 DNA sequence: TGTGCCAGCAGCCAAACCGTCGGGGGCGAGCAGTACTTC. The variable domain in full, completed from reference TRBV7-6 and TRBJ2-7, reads GAGVSQSPRYKVTKRGQDVALRCDPISGHVSLYWYRQALGQGPEFLTYFNYEAQQDKSGLPNDRFSAERPEGSISTLTIQRTEQRDSAMYRCASSQTVGGEQYFGPGTRLTVT.

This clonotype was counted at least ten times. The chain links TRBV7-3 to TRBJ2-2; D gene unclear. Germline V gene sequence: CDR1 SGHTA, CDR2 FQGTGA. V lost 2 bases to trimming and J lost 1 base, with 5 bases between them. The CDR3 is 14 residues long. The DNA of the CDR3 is TGTGCCAGCAGCTTAGTGGGGAACACCGGGGAGCTGTTTTTT. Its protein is CASSLVGNTGELFF.

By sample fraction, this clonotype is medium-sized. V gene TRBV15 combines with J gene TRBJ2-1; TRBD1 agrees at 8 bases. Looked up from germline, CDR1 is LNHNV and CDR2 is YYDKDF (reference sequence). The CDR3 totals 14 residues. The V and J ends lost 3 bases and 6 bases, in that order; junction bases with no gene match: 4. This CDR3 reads CATSRVTGGNEQFF. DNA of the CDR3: TGTGCCACCAGCAGGGTTACAGGGGGCAATGAGCAGTTCTTC.